This T cell receptor (beta chain) was obtained from a study of blood T cell repertoires in COVID-19. Study-wide background: Both acute and convalescent COVID-19 samples were obtained from the United States, Italy and Spain. PBMCs, B-cell-depleted T cells, or T cells were the source of the cDNA or gDNA that made up the material.

The V and J ends lost 0 bases and 1 base respectively, with 7 bases between them. The CDR3 is 14 residues long. In germline, CDR1 is MNHEY, CDR2 SMNVEV (reference sequence). Under the authors' procedure: Cell counts per sample came from amplifying reference gene primers. Method: immunoSEQ multiplex PCR; TCRdb's copy keeps in-frame clones and lacks some. V and J calls and clone size follow that table, whereas D and trimming were derived from the DNA. This table has about 100,000 clones, 85% appearing once. Source material: peripheral blood. This TCR was sampled from a man between 50 and 59 years old with active or convalescent COVID-19. J is TRBJ2-7 and V is TRBV27, with D maybe TRBD2 (5 bases). For the CDR3, the DNA is TGTGCCAGCAGTTTATCGACGGGGTCCTACGAGCAGTACTTC. Its translation is CASSLSTGSYEQYF.